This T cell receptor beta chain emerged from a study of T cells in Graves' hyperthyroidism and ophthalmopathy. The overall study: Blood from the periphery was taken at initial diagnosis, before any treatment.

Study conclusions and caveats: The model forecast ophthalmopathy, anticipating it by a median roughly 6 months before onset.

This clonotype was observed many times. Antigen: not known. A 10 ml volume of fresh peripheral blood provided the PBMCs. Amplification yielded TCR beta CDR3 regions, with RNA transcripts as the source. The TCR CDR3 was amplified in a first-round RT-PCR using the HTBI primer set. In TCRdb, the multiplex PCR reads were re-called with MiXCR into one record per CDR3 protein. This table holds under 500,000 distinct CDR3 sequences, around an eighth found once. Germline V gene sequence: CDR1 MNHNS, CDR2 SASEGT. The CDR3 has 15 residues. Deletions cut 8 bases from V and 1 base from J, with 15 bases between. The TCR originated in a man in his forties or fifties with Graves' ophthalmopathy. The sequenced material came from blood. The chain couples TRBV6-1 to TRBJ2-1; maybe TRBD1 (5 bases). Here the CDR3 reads CASAPDQGSYNEQFF. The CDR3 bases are TGTGCCAGCGCTCCTGATCAGGGTTCCTACAATGAGCAGTTCTTC.